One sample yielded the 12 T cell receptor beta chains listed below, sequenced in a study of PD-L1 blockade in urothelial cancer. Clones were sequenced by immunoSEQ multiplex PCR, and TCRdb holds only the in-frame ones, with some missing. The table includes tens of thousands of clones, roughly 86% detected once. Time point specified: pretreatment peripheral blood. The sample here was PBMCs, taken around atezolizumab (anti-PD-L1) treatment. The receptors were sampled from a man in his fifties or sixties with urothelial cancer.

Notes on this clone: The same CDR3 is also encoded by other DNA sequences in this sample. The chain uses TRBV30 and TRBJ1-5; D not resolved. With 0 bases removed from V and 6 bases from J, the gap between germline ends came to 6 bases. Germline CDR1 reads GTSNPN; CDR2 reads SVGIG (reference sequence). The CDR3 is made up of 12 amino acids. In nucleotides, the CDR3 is TGTGCCTGGAGTGTACTAGGTCAGCCCCAGCATTTT. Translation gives CAWSVLGQPQHF.

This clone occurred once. The DNA of the CDR3 is TGTGCCAGCAGCCCAAGGCGGACCGGGGAGCTGTTTTTT. This sequence encodes CASSPRRTGELFF. V usage is TRBV28 and J usage is TRBJ2-2, with D unclear. V lost 6 bases to trimming and J lost 5 bases, with 10 bases between them. Germline CDR1 and CDR2: MDHEN and SYDVKM. CDR3 length equals 13 residues.

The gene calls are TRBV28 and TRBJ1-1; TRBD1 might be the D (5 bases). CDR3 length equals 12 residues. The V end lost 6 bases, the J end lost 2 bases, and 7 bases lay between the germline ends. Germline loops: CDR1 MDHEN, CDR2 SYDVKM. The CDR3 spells CASRQVNTEAFF. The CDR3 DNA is TGTGCCAGCAGACAGGTCAACACTGAAGCTTTCTTT.

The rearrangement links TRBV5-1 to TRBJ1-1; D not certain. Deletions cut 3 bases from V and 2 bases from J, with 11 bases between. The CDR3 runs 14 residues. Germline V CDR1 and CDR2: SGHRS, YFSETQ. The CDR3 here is CASSSQVSNTEAFF. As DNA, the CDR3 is TGCGCCAGCAGCTCCCAGGTTTCTAACACTGAAGCTTTCTTT.

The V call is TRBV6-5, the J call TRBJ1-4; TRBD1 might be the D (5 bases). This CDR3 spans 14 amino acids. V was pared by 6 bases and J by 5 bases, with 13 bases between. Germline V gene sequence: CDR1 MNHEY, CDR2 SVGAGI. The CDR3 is CASRKTADNEKLFF. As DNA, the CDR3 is TGTGCCAGCAGGAAGACAGCCGACAATGAAAAACTGTTTTTT.

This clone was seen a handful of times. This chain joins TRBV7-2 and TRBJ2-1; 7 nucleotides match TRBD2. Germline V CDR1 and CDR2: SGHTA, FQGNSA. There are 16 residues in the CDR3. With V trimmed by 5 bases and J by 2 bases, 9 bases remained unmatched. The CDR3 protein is CASSPRLRGAYNEQFF. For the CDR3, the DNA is TGTGCCAGCAGCCCCAGATTACGGGGGGCCTACAATGAGCAGTTCTTC.

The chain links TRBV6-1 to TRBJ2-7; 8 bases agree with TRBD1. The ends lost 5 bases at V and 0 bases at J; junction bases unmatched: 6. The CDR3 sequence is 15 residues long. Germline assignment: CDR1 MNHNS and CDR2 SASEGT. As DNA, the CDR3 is TGTGCCAGCAGTCTCACGACAGGGGCCTCCTACGAGCAGTACTTC. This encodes CASSLTTGASYEQYF.

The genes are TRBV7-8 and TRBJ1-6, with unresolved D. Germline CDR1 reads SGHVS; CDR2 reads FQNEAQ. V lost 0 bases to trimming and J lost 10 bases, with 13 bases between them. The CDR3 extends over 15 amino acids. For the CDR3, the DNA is TGTGCCAGCAGCTTAGCCAGGCCCTCGGAATCACCCCTCCACTTT. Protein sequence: CASSLARPSESPLHF. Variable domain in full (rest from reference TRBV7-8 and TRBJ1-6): GAGVSQSPRYKVAKRGQDVALRCDPISGHVSLFWYQQALGQGPEFLTYFQNEAQLDKSGLPSDRFFAERPEGSVSTLKIQRTQQEDSAVYLCASSLARPSESPLHFGNGTRLTVT.

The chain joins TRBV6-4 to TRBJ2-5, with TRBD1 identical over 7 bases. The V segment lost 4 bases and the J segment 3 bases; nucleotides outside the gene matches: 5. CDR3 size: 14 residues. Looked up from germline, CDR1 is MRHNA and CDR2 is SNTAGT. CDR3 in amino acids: CASSARQGEETQYF. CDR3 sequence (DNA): TGTGCCAGCAGTGCCAGACAGGGCGAAGAGACCCAGTACTTC.

The CDR3 coding sequence is TGTGCCAGCAGCCCGCGGGGCAACACCGGGGAGCTGTTTTTT. Its protein product is CASSPRGNTGELFF. This chain connects TRBV11-3 to TRBJ2-2; possibly TRBD2 for D (6 bases). V lost 5 bases and J lost 2, with 9 bases in between. CDR3 length: 14 residues. In germline, CDR1 is SGHNT, CDR2 YENEEA.

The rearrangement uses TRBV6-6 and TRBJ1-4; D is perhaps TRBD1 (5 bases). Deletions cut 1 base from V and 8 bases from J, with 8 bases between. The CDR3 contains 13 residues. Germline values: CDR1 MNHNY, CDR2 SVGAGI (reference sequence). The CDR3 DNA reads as TGTGCCAGCAGTTACTGGGGGGACGAAAAACTGTTTTTT. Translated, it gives CASSYWGDEKLFF.

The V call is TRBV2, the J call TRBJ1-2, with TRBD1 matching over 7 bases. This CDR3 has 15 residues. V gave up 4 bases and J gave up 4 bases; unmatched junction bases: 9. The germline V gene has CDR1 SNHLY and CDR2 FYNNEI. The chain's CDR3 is CASSVFRDSLYGYTF. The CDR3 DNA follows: TGTGCCAGCAGTGTTTTCCGGGACAGCCTCTATGGCTACACCTTC.